The text below deals with one T cell receptor (beta chain). Its specificity is unknown. CDR3 size: 15 residues. In germline, CDR1 is WNHNN, CDR2 SYGVQD (reference sequence). Trimming pared 2 bases from V and 0 bases from J, leaving 8 bases between. Sequencing was performed with immunoSEQ multiplex PCR; in TCRdb, only in-frame clones are kept and a portion is missing. The sample lists more than 65,000 clones, around 94% occurring once. This sample was taken from a study of OX40 agonist ivuxolimab in advanced cancers. Study at large: Ivuxolimab doses were 0.01, 0.1, 0.3, 1.5, 3 or 10 mg/kg every 2 weeks. Males comprised about 84% of the group, whose mean age was approximately 61 years (range roughly 20 to 85). General study findings and limits: Relative to CD4+, CD8+ T cells held more expanded clones on average. CD4+ and CD8+ T cells in blood underwent clonal expansion by week 6 at 0.1 to 3.0 mg/kg.

The clonotype comes from an adult with an advanced solid tumor such as melanoma, head and neck, liver or kidney cancer. This chain joins TRBV10-1 and TRBJ2-1; D ambiguous. The material was CD4+ or CD8+ T cells sorted from blood, obtained in a trial of the OX40 agonist ivuxolimab. Here the CDR3 DNA reads TGCGCCAGCAGTGAGGTCGCCAGCTCCTACAATGAGCAGTTCTTC. This gives the protein CASSEVASSYNEQFF.